The present TCR beta chain was sequenced within a study of spatial heterogeneity in lung cancer. Study conclusions and caveats: Tracking of tumor mutation counts was seen in expanded intratumoral alpha and beta TCR counts.

This sample's time point: sample taken at primary tumor resection. Sample share makes this clonotype medium-sized (0.01 to 0.1%). What it recognizes is unknown. The CDR3 totals 14 residues. Germline V lookup: CDR1 MGHRA, CDR2 YSYEKL. V was clipped by 4 bases and J by 7 bases, with 13 bases between them. TCRdb processed the 5' RACE reads anew with MiXCR; each CDR3 protein has one entry. The table has more than 3,000 distinct CDR3 sequences, 9% to 12% seen once. The sample consisted of lung tumor tissue, taken at surgery. This receptor was taken from a female donor with early-stage non-small cell lung cancer. This sequence joins TRBV4-1 and TRBJ2-2; D remains unclear. CDR3 in amino acids: CASSPPYESGELFF. The CDR3 DNA reads as TGCGCCAGCAGCCCCCCCTACGAAAGCGGGGAGCTGTTTTTT.